A selection of T cell receptor beta chains follows, all from one sample in a study of cytotoxic CD8 clonotypes in ibrutinib-treated CLL. Assay used: immunoSEQ multiplex PCR; TCRdb lists only in-frame clones, some missing. Here the sample spans about 140,000 clones, 80% to 95% being singletons. The sample here was PBMCs, taken after 12 months of ibrutinib treatment. The source of these receptors is a human donor with chronic lymphocytic leukemia. Each CDR3 is given with its conserved first and last residue. Fields, in order: J gene, clone size, D gene, V gene, CDR3 DNA, CDR3 protein. D genes are given only for firm matches. The size field is filled for only some rows; it gives once, few, many or a size class.

j_call: TRBJ2-3; clone_size: NA; d_call: TRBD1; v_call: TRBV19; cdr3_nt: TGTGCCAGAGAGGATGGGACAGGCACAGATACGCAGTATTTT; cdr3_aa: CAREDGTGTDTQYF
j_call: TRBJ2-7; clone_size: NA; d_call: NA; v_call: TRBV5-1; cdr3_nt: TGCGCCAGCAGCTTGGAACCGGGAGAGGTTTACGAGCAGTACTTC; cdr3_aa: CASSLEPGEVYEQYF
j_call: TRBJ2-3; clone_size: NA; d_call: NA; v_call: TRBV4-1; cdr3_nt: TGCGCCAGCAGCCAAGAAGTGGCGGGAAGAGCAGATACGCAGTATTTT; cdr3_aa: CASSQEVAGRADTQYF
j_call: TRBJ2-7; clone_size: NA; d_call: NA; v_call: TRBV28; cdr3_nt: TGTGCCAGCAGTGGCATGTACGAGCAGTACTTC; cdr3_aa: CASSGMYEQYF
j_call: TRBJ2-2; clone_size: once; d_call: NA; v_call: TRBV9; cdr3_nt: TGTGCCAGCACCCTCGGCGACACCGGGGAGCTGTTTTTT; cdr3_aa: CASTLGDTGELFF
j_call: TRBJ2-3; clone_size: NA; d_call: NA; v_call: TRBV27; cdr3_nt: TGTGCCAGCAGTTTTGGGTTTTCGCAGTATTTT; cdr3_aa: CASSFGFSQYF
j_call: TRBJ2-1; clone_size: NA; d_call: TRBD2; v_call: TRBV29-1; cdr3_nt: TGCAGCGTCGGACTACGACTAGCGAACAATGAGCAGTTCTTC; cdr3_aa: CSVGLRLANNEQFF
j_call: TRBJ2-5; clone_size: NA; d_call: NA; v_call: TRBV4-1; cdr3_nt: TGCGCCAGCAGCCAGTCGCCAGTCCAAGAGACCCAGTACTTC; cdr3_aa: CASSQSPVQETQYF
j_call: TRBJ1-1; clone_size: NA; d_call: NA; v_call: TRBV28; cdr3_nt: TGTGCCAGCAGTTTCGGGACAAAAATCGAAGCTTTCTTT; cdr3_aa: CASSFGTKIEAFF
j_call: TRBJ1-4; clone_size: NA; d_call: NA; v_call: TRBV18; cdr3_nt: TGTGCCAGCTCACCAACAGAAGGAGATAATGAAAAACTGTTTTTT; cdr3_aa: CASSPTEGDNEKLFF
j_call: TRBJ1-5; clone_size: NA; d_call: TRBD1; v_call: TRBV7-2; cdr3_nt: TGTGCCAGCAGCGGACAGGGAAGGAGTTCCGGCAATCAGCCCCAGCATTTT; cdr3_aa: CASSGQGRSSGNQPQHF
j_call: TRBJ2-2; clone_size: NA; d_call: NA; v_call: TRBV5-4; cdr3_nt: TGTGCCAGCAGCTCGCGGGGCAGGGTGAACACCGGGGAGCTGTTTTTT; cdr3_aa: CASSSRGRVNTGELFF
j_call: TRBJ2-1; clone_size: NA; d_call: NA; v_call: TRBV30; cdr3_nt: TGTGCCTGGACCCCCCAGGACCGCCTCAATGAGCAGTTCTTC; cdr3_aa: CAWTPQDRLNEQFF
j_call: TRBJ1-1; clone_size: NA; d_call: NA; v_call: TRBV29-1; cdr3_nt: TGCAGCGTTTGGGAGAGGAACACTGAAGCTTTCTTT; cdr3_aa: CSVWERNTEAFF
j_call: TRBJ2-1; clone_size: NA; d_call: TRBD1; v_call: TRBV7-2; cdr3_nt: TGTGCCAGCAGCTCAATACCGGGACAGGGGCCCGGTGAGCAGTTCTTC; cdr3_aa: CASSSIPGQGPGEQFF
j_call: TRBJ2-2; clone_size: NA; d_call: NA; v_call: TRBV13; cdr3_nt: TGTGCCAGCACCCCCTCAGGCAGGGCGACCGGGGAGCTGTTTTTT; cdr3_aa: CASTPSGRATGELFF
j_call: TRBJ1-5; clone_size: NA; d_call: NA; v_call: TRBV6-5; cdr3_nt: TGTGCCAGCAGTTACTCGATATCGGGCAATCAGCCCCAGCATTTT; cdr3_aa: CASSYSISGNQPQHF